The 8 T cell receptor beta chains reported below all come from one sample, sequenced in a study of beta chain features in type 1 diabetes. Since all of the isolated RNA was reverse transcribed, expressed TCRB transcripts were what got sequenced. Libraries were prepared by immunoSEQ multiplex PCR; TCRdb keeps only in-frame clonotypes and omits some of them. Among fewer than 900,000 clones listed, 15% to 20% were seen once. The sequenced material came from naive CD4+ T cells from blood. The receptors stem from a woman aged 18-35 years in good health.

This clone appeared a few times. The chain carries TRBV19 and TRBJ2-1; 9 nucleotides match TRBD2. This CDR3 region has 18 residues. Germline CDR1 LNHDA, CDR2 SQIVND (reference sequence). Trimming removed 1 base from V and 0 bases from J; junction bases left unmatched: 7. CDR3: CASSIGTSGLSSYNEQFF. CDR3 coding DNA: TGTGCCAGTAGTATAGGAACTAGCGGGTTGAGCTCCTACAATGAGCAGTTCTTC.

This rearrangement joins TRBV4-3 to TRBJ2-2, with TRBD2 matching 10 bases. V lost 1 base and J lost 4; bases outside the gene matches: 3. CDR3 size: 16 residues. CDR1 and CDR2 (germline): LGHNA, YSLEER. CDR3 protein: CASSQVEREGTGELFF. CDR3 nucleotides: TGCGCCAGCAGCCAAGTGGAGCGGGAGGGCACCGGGGAGCTGTTTTTT.

This clone was observed a handful of times. The chain uses TRBV4-2 and TRBJ2-5; 11 bases map to TRBD2. With V trimmed by 4 bases and J by 4 bases, 2 bases remained unmatched. The CDR3 runs to 14 residues. Germline V gives CDR1 LGHNA, CDR2 YNFKEQ. The CDR3 bases are TGTGCCAGCAGCCCAACTAGCGGGAGAGAGACCCAGTACTTC. Protein sequence: CASSPTSGRETQYF.

This clone was seen only a few times. The chain combines TRBV28 with TRBJ1-4; the match to TRBD1 covers 7 bases. From germline, CDR1 is MDHEN and CDR2 SYDVKM. The CDR3 totals 14 residues. J gave up 8 bases and V 7 bases, and 10 bases lay outside the gene matches. The CDR3 DNA reads TGTGCCAGCAACTACAGGGGTAAAGGGGAAAAACTGTTTTTT. The encoded protein is CASNYRGKGEKLFF.

The chain couples TRBV5-1 to TRBJ2-5, with 7 bases aligning to TRBD2. J lost 2 bases, V lost 5 bases, and 9 bases had no gene match. The CDR3 has 15 amino acids. Germline values: CDR1 SGHRS, CDR2 YFSETQ. The CDR3 coding sequence is TGCGCCAGCAGATTAACTAGCGCAGTTCAAGAGACCCAGTACTTC. Translated: CASRLTSAVQETQYF.

This clone was recorded a few times. This chain joins TRBV4-3 and TRBJ2-7; D unclear. CDR1 LGHNA and CDR2 YSLEER come from the germline V gene. There are 15 residues in the CDR3. Trimming shortened V by 1 base and J by 2 bases, and 12 bases separated the two germline ends. This CDR3 is CASSQAPSVTYEQYF. For the CDR3, the DNA is TGCGCCAGCAGCCAAGCTCCGTCAGTTACCTACGAGCAGTACTTC.

The V call is TRBV6-1, the J call TRBJ2-3, with 14 nucleotides matching TRBD2. The V gene's germline CDR1 is MNHNS and CDR2 SASEGT. The CDR3 is made up of 18 amino acids. The trim removed 1 base at V and 0 bases at J, leaving 3 bases unmatched. As DNA, the CDR3 is TGTGCCAGCAGTGAAGGACTAGCGGGAGGGCGTAGCACAGATACGCAGTATTTT. Protein: CASSEGLAGGRSTDTQYF.

The chain combines TRBV4-3 with TRBJ1-5; perhaps TRBD1 as D (5 bases). Germline-derived CDR1 and CDR2 are LGHNA and YSLEER. The germline V and J ends were trimmed by 4 bases and 0 bases, with 13 bases remaining between them. The CDR3 is made up of 16 amino acids. The CDR3 loop is CASSPRDRDSNQPQHF. CDR3 bases: TGCGCCAGCAGCCCGCGGGACCGGGATAGCAATCAGCCCCAGCATTTT.